The clone carrying this T cell receptor beta chain was recorded a few times. The record originates from a study of brain metastases from non-small cell lung cancer. Method: immunoSEQ multiplex PCR; TCRdb's copy keeps in-frame clones and lacks some. This sample has some 7,700 clones, with around four fifths found just once. The ends were cut back, 2 bases at V and 12 bases at J, with 17 bases in the middle. The CDR3 sequence is 15 residues long. Per the germline V gene, CDR1 is MNHEY and CDR2 is SMNVEV (reference sequence). The origin of this receptor is a donor at least 40 years old with non-small cell lung cancer. Specimen: primary lung tumor tissue. The chain recombines TRBV27 with TRBJ1-6; the D gene is possibly TRBD1 (6 bases). The CDR3 DNA is TGTGCCAGCAGTTTACAGGGGAAGGGATGGCAACCCCTCCACTTT. Protein product: CASSLQGKGWQPLHF.